The 30 T cell receptor beta chains below all came from one sample that was sequenced in a study of blood T cell repertoires in COVID-19. Profiled with immunoSEQ multiplex PCR; TCRdb holds only in-frame clones, not every one. The top ten hold about 2.1% of the sample, which has roughly 120,000 clones, 83% seen once. What was sequenced was peripheral blood. The receptors stem from a man aged 25-40 years with acute or convalescent COVID-19.

The chain uses TRBV21-1 and TRBJ1-2. TRBV21-1 is reported as a pseudogene. This CDR3 has 11 residues. The CDR3 reads CASVSPRGYTF. In DNA form, the CDR3 reads TGTGCCAGCGTGAGCCCTCGGGGCTACACCTTC.

The V call is TRBV7-9, the J call TRBJ2-3; 7 bases align to TRBD1. The CDR3 covers 15 residues. Germline-derived CDR1 and CDR2 are SEHNR and FQNEAQ (reference sequence). The V gene end was trimmed by 4 bases and the J gene end by 3 bases; junction bases not matched to a gene: 7. The chain's CDR3 is CASSWETGVTDTQYF. The CDR3 nucleotides are TGTGCCAGCAGCTGGGAAACAGGGGTAACAGATACGCAGTATTTT.

The chain has TRBV5-1 and TRBJ2-1; 9 bases fit TRBD2. The CDR3 spans 17 residues. With V trimmed by 0 bases and J by 8 bases, 12 bases remained unmatched. Germline V lookup: CDR1 SGHRS, CDR2 YFSETQ. Written as DNA, the CDR3 is TGCGCCAGCAGCTTGGCGGGCGGGGGGGCCGGTTTGGATGAGCAGTTCTTC. It is translated as CASSLAGGGAGLDEQFF.

The gene calls are TRBV19 and TRBJ1-2; 7 bases are a match to TRBD1. Germline CDR1 reads LNHDA; CDR2 reads SQIVND (reference sequence). The CDR3 covers 13 residues. Unmatched junction bases numbered 7, after V lost 9 bases and J lost 3 bases. The CDR3 sequence is CASQWTGDYGYTF. CDR3 nucleotides: TGTGCCAGCCAATGGACAGGAGACTATGGCTACACCTTC.

V and J are TRBV3-1 (or the pseudogene TRBV3-2) and TRBJ1-1, with a weak D call TRBD1 (5 bases). The CDR3 has 15 residues. With 1 base removed from V and 8 bases from J, the gap between germline ends came to 17 bases. CDR1 is LGHDT and CDR2 is YNNKEL in the germline V gene (reference sequence). The CDR3: CASSQATGKIPEAFF. CDR3 nucleotides: TGTGCCAGCAGCCAAGCCACAGGAAAAATCCCCGAAGCTTTCTTT.

The V and J genes are TRBV7-2 and TRBJ1-6, with D unresolved. The germline V and J ends were trimmed by 0 bases and 7 bases, with 7 bases remaining between them. Germline-derived CDR1 and CDR2 are SGHTA and FQGNSA. The CDR3 covers 14 residues. The CDR3 DNA reads as TGTGCCAGCAGCTTAGCCTTCCGGAATTCACCCCTCCACTTT. Translated, it gives CASSLAFRNSPLHF.

The V gene is TRBV9, the J gene TRBJ2-2; the D is unclear. CDR1 and CDR2 (germline): SGDLS, YYNGEE. The CDR3 runs 11 residues. With 3 bases removed from V and 6 bases from J, the gap between germline ends came to 3 bases. CDR3 residues: CASSASGELFF. In nucleotides, the CDR3 is TGTGCCAGCAGCGCCTCCGGGGAGCTGTTTTTT.

This rearrangement joins TRBV29-1 to TRBJ2-3; D unresolved. V was clipped by 6 bases and J by 0 bases, with 7 bases between them. CDR3 size: 12 residues. Germline CDR1 and CDR2: SQVTM and ANQGSEA. The CDR3 DNA is TGCAGCGTGGCGGCAAGCACAGATACGCAGTATTTT. This encodes CSVAASTDTQYF.

J is TRBJ2-6 and V is TRBV2; possibly TRBD1 for D (6 bases). Germline CDR1 SNHLY, CDR2 FYNNEI. The CDR3 has 15 residues. Trimming took off 4 bases at V and 2 bases at J, with 9 bases between the two ends. This CDR3 is CASSGAGAGANVLTF. The CDR3 nucleotides are TGTGCCAGCAGTGGGGCAGGGGCTGGGGCCAACGTCCTGACTTTC.

The rearrangement links TRBV9 to TRBJ1-6; TRBD1 agrees at 7 bases. The junction had 8 bases not matched to a gene; V was cut back by 4 bases and J by 10 bases. CDR1 SGDLS and CDR2 YYNGEE come from the germline V gene. The CDR3 has 14 residues. In DNA, the CDR3 is TGTGCCAGCAGCCCTGAGACAGGGAACTCACCCCTCCACTTT. This translates into CASSPETGNSPLHF.

This clone is a singleton in its sample. The rearrangement uses TRBV9 and TRBJ1-1; a weak D match, TRBD1 (6 bases). The CDR3 is 14 amino acids. From germline, CDR1 is SGDLS and CDR2 YYNGEE. Trimming pared 5 bases from V and 3 bases from J, leaving 14 bases between. The CDR3 DNA follows: TGTGCCAGCAGTCTTGTGGGGGCGTACACTGAAGCTTTCTTT. Protein: CASSLVGAYTEAFF.

This clone has only a few counts. This sequence joins TRBV4-1 and TRBJ1-2; a weak D match, TRBD1 (5 bases). This CDR3 comprises 15 residues. The germline V and J ends were trimmed by 0 bases and 10 bases, with 18 bases remaining between them. The germline gives CDR1 MGHRA, CDR2 YSYEKL. DNA of the CDR3: TGCGCCAGCAGCCAAGATTCGAAGGGGAGGGATTACTACACCTTC. It is translated as CASSQDSKGRDYYTF.

CDR3 coding DNA: TGTGCCAGCAGTTACCGCGGACAGGGGAGAACTGAAGCTTTCTTT. It encodes CASSYRGQGRTEAFF. The rearrangement uses TRBV6-2 or TRBV6-3 and TRBJ1-1, with TRBD1 identical over 9 bases. Germline CDR1 reads MNHEY; CDR2 reads SVGEGT. The V and J ends lost 2 bases and 5 bases, in that order; junction bases with no gene match: 6. The CDR3 has 15 amino acids.

The rearrangement links TRBV7-3 to TRBJ2-6; a weak D match, TRBD1 (6 bases). This CDR3 spans 15 amino acids. V was shortened by 5 bases and J by 2 bases, with 10 bases between the two germline ends. Per the germline V gene, CDR1 is SGHTA and CDR2 is FQGTGA. The CDR3 loop is CASSPQGTGANVLTF. CDR3 DNA: TGTGCCAGCAGCCCTCAGGGGACTGGGGCCAACGTCCTGACTTTC. Supplemented by reference TRBV7-3 and TRBJ2-6, the full variable domain reads GAGVSQTPSNKVTEKGKYVELRCDPISGHTALYWYRQSLGQGPEFLIYFQGTGAADDSGLPNDRFFAVRPEGSVSTLKIQRTERGDSAVYLCASSPQGTGANVLTFGAGSRLTVL.

This chain uses TRBV18 with TRBJ2-7; 7 nucleotides match TRBD1. CDR3 length: 12 residues. From germline, CDR1 is KGHSH and CDR2 LQKENI. V lost 6 bases to trimming and J lost 3 bases; unmatched junction nucleotides: 2. The CDR3: CASSDRNYEQYV. The CDR3 coding sequence is TGTGCCAGCTCGGACAGGAACTACGAGCAGTACGTC.

This clone has a handful of counts. The chain combines TRBV7-9 with TRBJ1-2; D may be TRBD1 (6 bases). Trimming left V 5 bases short and J 5 bases short, with 21 bases between. Germline values: CDR1 SEHNR, CDR2 FQNEAQ (reference sequence). The CDR3 is 16 residues long. The CDR3 nucleotides read TGTGCCAGCAGCGGCCCGAGGGGGGGATCTACTTATGGCTACACCTTC. It translates to CASSGPRGGSTYGYTF.

V usage is TRBV27 and J usage is TRBJ1-1; no clear D. Germline assignment: CDR1 MNHEY and CDR2 SMNVEV (reference sequence). This CDR3 is built from 13 residues. Trimming took off 5 bases at V and 0 bases at J, with 7 bases between the two ends. The CDR3 nucleotides are TGTGCCAGCAGTGGTTCGGTGAACACTGAAGCTTTCTTT. The encoded protein is CASSGSVNTEAFF.

This chain connects TRBV9 to TRBJ2-3; possibly TRBD1 for D (6 bases). The CDR3 has 15 amino acids. V was trimmed by 7 bases and J by 0 bases, leaving 15 bases between them. The germline gives CDR1 SGDLS, CDR2 YYNGEE. The CDR3 loop reads CASGPSGASTDTQYF. The CDR3 DNA sequence: TGTGCCAGCGGCCCCTCAGGGGCTAGCACAGATACGCAGTATTTT.

This clone occurred a few times. The chain recombines TRBV7-9 with TRBJ1-1, with TRBD1 identical over 8 bases. Germline CDR1 is SEHNR and CDR2 is FQNEAQ (reference sequence). The CDR3 runs to 14 residues. Trimming took 5 bases from V and 5 from J; bases not matched to a gene: 7. The CDR3 coding sequence is TGTGCCAGCAGCAGACAGGGGCAGGGGACTGAAGCTTTCTTT. Amino acid sequence: CASSRQGQGTEAFF.

This clone was seen more than once but under ten times. V usage is TRBV2 and J usage is TRBJ1-6, with D possibly matching TRBD1 (5 bases). The CDR3 loop spans 15 amino acids. Germline-derived CDR1 and CDR2 are SNHLY and FYNNEI. Trimming cost V 5 bases and J 9 bases, with 17 bases left between them. The CDR3, as DNA: TGTGCCAGCAGTCGCTTTGGGGCCGGGGGTTCACCCCTCCACTTT. This sequence encodes CASSRFGAGGSPLHF.

This clone was recorded once. The chain carries TRBV11-2 and TRBJ1-2, with D possibly TRBD1 on 6 matching bases. CDR1 is SGHAT, CDR2 FQNNGV, per germline. The CDR3 loop spans 14 amino acids. V was shortened by 5 bases and J by 8 bases, with 18 bases between the two germline ends. The DNA for the CDR3 is TGTGCCAGCAGCCGGGGGGGGCGCCGAACCGGCTACACCTTC. Translating gives CASSRGGRRTGYTF.

This rearrangement joins TRBV19 to TRBJ2-2; 15 bases align to TRBD2. Germline CDR1 is LNHDA and CDR2 is SQIVND (reference sequence). There are 20 residues in the CDR3. The V and J ends lost 10 bases and 0 bases, in that order; junction bases with no gene match: 15. Here the CDR3 reads CATQTTGLAGGHPNTGELFF. CDR3 nucleotide sequence: TGTGCCACCCAAACGACAGGACTAGCGGGAGGGCACCCGAACACCGGGGAGCTGTTTTTT.

The rearrangement joins TRBV7-9 to TRBJ1-4; D gene uncertain. Germline V CDR1 and CDR2: SEHNR, FQNEAQ (reference sequence). This CDR3 comprises 12 residues. The V and J ends lost 3 bases and 7 bases respectively, with 6 bases between them. CDR3 sequence (DNA): TGTGCCAGCAGCTTCTCGAGTGAAAAACTGTTTTTT. The encoded protein is CASSFSSEKLFF. The whole variable domain, remainder taken from reference TRBV7-9 and TRBJ1-4, is DTGVSQNPRHKITKRGQNVTFRCDPISEHNRLYWYRQTLGQGPEFLTYFQNEAQLEKSRLLSDRFSAERPKGSFSTLEIQRTEQGDSAMYLCASSFSSEKLFFGSGTQLSVL.

The rearrangement joins TRBV2 to TRBJ1-2; D unclear. CDR3 length: 14 amino acids. Germline CDR1 is SNHLY and CDR2 is FYNNEI. V dropped 1 base and J dropped 0 bases, with 6 bases sitting between them. CDR3 nucleotides: TGTGCCAGCAGTGAAGACACAACTAACTATGGCTACACCTTC. Residues: CASSEDTTNYGYTF.

CDR3 protein: CATSEDRGLVDIQYF. The CDR3 coding sequence is TGTGCCACCAGTGAGGACAGGGGATTAGTTGACATTCAGTACTTC. The chain recombines TRBV24-1 with TRBJ2-4, with TRBD1 matching 9 bases. V was clipped by 4 bases and J by 8 bases; unmatched bases: 8. The CDR3 sequence is 15 residues long. From germline, CDR1 is KGHDR and CDR2 SFDVKD.

The chain links TRBV7-6 to TRBJ2-3; D possibly corresponds to TRBD2 (5 bases). The CDR3 has 18 residues. The germline V and J ends were trimmed by 4 bases and 2 bases, with 22 bases remaining between them. Germline V gene lookup returns CDR1 SGHVS and CDR2 FNYEAQ. The CDR3 loop reads CASSSIPGRADPTDTQYF. The CDR3 DNA follows: TGTGCCAGCAGCTCGATTCCCGGAAGAGCGGATCCCACAGATACGCAGTATTTT.

CDR3 in DNA: TGCGCCAGCGGACCGGACTCGAGCTCCTACAATGAGCAGTTCTTC. Amino acid sequence: CASGPDSSSYNEQFF. The rearrangement uses TRBV5-1 and TRBJ2-1; tentative D call: TRBD2 (5 bases). CDR3 length: 15 amino acids. Trimming took off 7 bases at V and 0 bases at J, with 14 bases between the two ends. Germline V gene sequence: CDR1 SGHRS, CDR2 YFSETQ.

The V gene is TRBV28, the J gene TRBJ2-2, with TRBD1 identical over 9 bases. The CDR3 has 15 amino acids. V trimming: 3 bases; J trimming: 7 bases; junction bases outside the gene matches: 6. Germline V gene lookup returns CDR1 MDHEN and CDR2 SYDVKM. The chain's CDR3 is CASSFGDRDGGELFF. CDR3 DNA: TGTGCCAGCAGTTTTGGGGACAGGGATGGCGGGGAGCTGTTTTTT.

This chain's CDR3 is CASSRSNSPLHF. The CDR3, as DNA: TGTGCCAGCAGCCGTAGTAATTCACCCCTCCACTTT. The chain links TRBV3-1 (or the pseudogene TRBV3-2) to TRBJ1-6; no clear D gene. The CDR3 extends over 12 amino acids. The V gene lost 4 bases and the J gene lost 6 bases, with 4 bases spanning the gap. CDR1 LGHDT and CDR2 YNNKEL come from the germline V gene (reference sequence).

The CDR3 nucleotides read TGTGCCAGCACATCGGAGATCTACAATGAGCAGTTCTTC. Translating it yields CASTSEIYNEQFF. The rearrangement uses TRBV25-1 and TRBJ2-1; D unclear. CDR1 and CDR2 from the germline V gene are MGHDK and SYGVNS. The CDR3 is 13 amino acids. V lost 7 bases and J lost 3, with 10 bases in between.